One sample yielded the 23 T cell receptor beta chains listed below, sequenced in a study of T cell changes during pregnancy in multiple sclerosis (dated 2019 in TCRdb). Receptor libraries were prepared by the immunoSEQ multiplex PCR assay. The source is immuneACCESS, and TCRdb retained only in-frame sequences with V and J called. Part of the clones is not carried over; for the studies checked, unresolved V genes explain less than half of this, and the remainder is unexplained. Across this sample there are about 50,000 clones, with around 90% seen only once. The ten most abundant clones make up 0.25% to 0.3% of the sample. This specimen consisted of CD4+ T cells from peripheral blood mononuclear cells, obtained in the second trimester of pregnancy. Every receptor here comes from a female donor with multiple sclerosis, enrolled in a pregnancy study.

The J gene is TRBJ2-2, the V gene TRBV10-3; D remains ambiguous. CDR3 length: 13 residues. Germline V lookup: CDR1 ENHRY, CDR2 SYGVKD. V lost 0 bases and J 5 bases, leaving 4 bases between the germline ends. CDR3 nucleotides: TGTGCCATCAGTGAGTCTTATACCGGGGAGCTGTTTTTT. It is translated as CAISESYTGELFF.

V and J are TRBV5-1 and TRBJ1-3; D unclear. The V end lost 0 bases, the J end lost 0 bases, and 10 bases lay between the germline ends. The CDR3 runs 16 residues. CDR1 and CDR2 from the germline V gene are SGHRS and YFSETQ. CDR3 DNA: TGCGCCAGCAGCTTGGCCTTACGGAGCTCTGGAAACACCATATATTTT. It is translated as CASSLALRSSGNTIYF.

This clone was detected once. The rearrangement uses TRBV5-1 and TRBJ1-4; TRBD1 agrees at 9 bases. The germline V gene has CDR1 SGHRS and CDR2 YFSETQ. This CDR3 has 16 amino acids. J lost 4 bases, V lost 0 bases, and 4 bases had no gene match. In DNA form, the CDR3 reads TGCGCCAGCAGCTTGGCCGGGACAGGGAATAATGAAAAACTGTTTTTT. Translation gives CASSLAGTGNNEKLFF.

The rearrangement uses TRBV11-3 and TRBJ1-5, with D unresolved. The CDR3 has 13 residues. Between the trimmed V and J ends, which lost 8 bases and 0 bases, there was a span of 8 bases. Germline V CDR1 and CDR2: SGHNT, YENEEA. CDR3 region: CASRLNSNQPQHF. The CDR3 region has the DNA TGTGCCAGCCGACTTAATAGCAATCAGCCCCAGCATTTT.

The chain's CDR3 is CASRREVTEAFF. CDR3 nucleotides: TGTGCCTCTCGGCGGGAGGTGACTGAAGCTTTCTTT. The genes are TRBV10-3 and TRBJ1-1; D gene uncertain. CDR1 and CDR2 from the germline V gene are ENHRY and SYGVKD. The CDR3 extends over 12 amino acids. Trimming took 11 bases from V and 5 from J, leaving 15 bases between them.

This chain uses TRBV7-9 with TRBJ1-3, with D unclear. The CDR3 contains 15 residues. V was shortened by 5 bases and J by 4 bases, with 15 bases between the two germline ends. The germline V gene has CDR1 SEHNR and CDR2 FQNEAQ (reference sequence). DNA of the CDR3: TGTGCCAGCAGCCCCGAGGGAGGGTTCGGAAACACCATATATTTT. This encodes CASSPEGGFGNTIYF. Combining the CDR3 with reference TRBV7-9 and TRBJ1-3 gives the whole variable domain DTGVSQNPRHKITKRGQNVTFRCDPISEHNRLYWYRQTLGQGPEFLTYFQNEAQLEKSRLLSDRFSAERPKGSFSTLEIQRTEQGDSAMYLCASSPEGGFGNTIYFGEGSWLTVV.

The V call is TRBV7-8, the J call TRBJ2-7, with TRBD2 matching 11 bases. CDR3 length: 14 amino acids. Per the germline V gene, CDR1 is SGHVS and CDR2 is FQNEAQ. The V gene end was trimmed by 5 bases and the J gene end by 6 bases; junction bases not matched to a gene: 6. CDR3 nucleotide sequence: TGTGCCAGCAGCCTCGGGACTAGCGGTGGCGAGCAGTACTTC. This gives the protein CASSLGTSGGEQYF.

The chain has TRBV19 and TRBJ1-2; TRBD1 matches 12 bases. V was clipped by 7 bases and J by 6 bases; unmatched bases: 3. The CDR3 length is 13 residues. Germline V lookup: CDR1 LNHDA, CDR2 SQIVND (reference sequence). This CDR3 is CASNRDRGHGYTF. Here the CDR3 DNA reads TGTGCCAGTAACAGGGACAGGGGGCATGGCTACACCTTC.

The chain couples TRBV15 to TRBJ2-2; D not certain. The V and J ends lost 1 base and 6 bases respectively, with 9 bases between them. The germline V gene encodes CDR1 LNHNV and CDR2 YYDKDF (reference sequence). This CDR3 is built from 14 residues. This CDR3 reads CATSRGVVSGELFF. The CDR3 DNA reads as TGTGCCACCAGCAGAGGCGTAGTGTCCGGGGAGCTGTTTTTT.

The chain employs TRBV10-2 and TRBJ2-3; 7 nucleotides align to TRBD2. The CDR3 is 15 residues long. V shed 8 bases, J shed 1 base, and the junction held 9 bases outside the gene matches. Germline V gene sequence: CDR1 WSHSY, CDR2 SAAADI. CDR3 amino acids: CASAISGPRTDTQYF. The CDR3 nucleotides read TGCGCCAGCGCGATTAGCGGGCCCCGCACAGATACGCAGTATTTT.

The gene calls are TRBV30 and TRBJ1-1, with 7 bases aligning to TRBD1. The V and J ends lost 5 bases and 3 bases, in that order; junction bases with no gene match: 3. Germline CDR1 reads GTSNPN; CDR2 reads SVGIG (reference sequence). This CDR3 contains 12 residues. CDR3 coding DNA: TGTGCCTGGGACAGGGTGGACACTGAAGCTTTCTTT. Translated, it gives CAWDRVDTEAFF.

This clone has more than one count but fewer than ten. For the CDR3, the DNA is TGTGCCAGCAGCCAGAGTCCGAGACAGAGCTCTGGAAACACCATATATTTT. Translating gives CASSQSPRQSSGNTIYF. The gene calls are TRBV7-8 and TRBJ1-3; a weak D match, TRBD1 (5 bases). The CDR3 consists of 17 residues. Trimming took 5 bases from V and 0 from J, leaving 17 bases between them. Germline assignment: CDR1 SGHVS and CDR2 FQNEAQ.

The chain combines TRBV11-1 with TRBJ2-1; tentative D call: TRBD2 (6 bases). V lost 4 bases to trimming and J lost 8 bases, with 27 bases between them. CDR1 is SGHAT, CDR2 FQDESV, per germline (reference sequence). The length of the CDR3 is 18 residues. The CDR3 protein is CASSSGFQFIGGNDEQFF. In DNA form, the CDR3 reads TGTGCCAGCAGCTCTGGCTTCCAGTTTATCGGAGGGAACGATGAGCAGTTCTTC.

This clone occurred once. V and J are TRBV6-5 and TRBJ2-1; 8 nucleotides align to TRBD2. Trimming removed 2 bases from V and 8 bases from J; junction bases left unmatched: 5. Germline assignment: CDR1 MNHEY and CDR2 SVGAGI. There are 14 residues in the CDR3. The CDR3 bases are TGTGCCAGCAGTTACGATGGGACTAGGTATGAGCAGTTCTTC. This translates into CASSYDGTRYEQFF.

V gene TRBV5-1 combines with J gene TRBJ2-3; a possible D gene is TRBD1 (5 bases). Germline V gives CDR1 SGHRS, CDR2 YFSETQ. This CDR3 has 18 amino acids. Trimming removed 0 bases at V and 5 bases at J, with 22 bases between. The CDR3 is CASSLDSKGQSIRDTQYF. CDR3 nucleotides: TGCGCCAGCAGCTTGGACTCCAAGGGGCAATCTATCAGAGATACGCAGTATTTT.

V gene TRBV11-2 combines with J gene TRBJ1-1; D remains ambiguous. The CDR3 is 15 amino acids. V gave up 5 bases and J gave up 1 base, with 14 bases separating them. CDR1 SGHAT and CDR2 FQNNGV come from the germline V gene. The CDR3, as DNA: TGTGCCAGCAGCAACGCCGCCCGGGGGAACACTGAAGCTTTCTTT. This sequence encodes CASSNAARGNTEAFF. The full variable domain, rest sourced from reference TRBV11-2 and TRBJ1-1, is EAGVAQSPRYKIIEKRQSVAFWCNPISGHATLYWYQQILGQGPKLLIQFQNNGVVDDSQLPKDRFSAERLKGVDSTLKIQPAKLEDSAVYLCASSNAARGNTEAFFGQGTRLTVV.

Here the CDR3 reads CASSVASGLDTEAFF. DNA of the CDR3: TGTGCCAGCAGCGTAGCTTCAGGGTTGGACACTGAAGCTTTCTTT. The rearrangement uses TRBV9 and TRBJ1-1; the D gene is possibly TRBD1 (5 bases). Trimming took off 0 bases at V and 3 bases at J, with 12 bases between the two ends. Looked up from germline, CDR1 is SGDLS and CDR2 is YYNGEE. The CDR3 extends over 15 amino acids. Combining the CDR3 with reference TRBV9 and TRBJ1-1 gives the whole variable domain DSGVTQTPKHLITATGQRVTLRCSPRSGDLSVYWYQQSLDQGLQFLIQYYNGEERAKGNILERFSAQQFPDLHSELNLSSLELGDSALYFCASSVASGLDTEAFFGQGTRLTVV.

V is TRBV2 and J is TRBJ1-4, with a weak D call TRBD1 (6 bases). Looked up from germline, CDR1 is SNHLY and CDR2 is FYNNEI. The CDR3 has 13 amino acids. V gave up 8 bases and J gave up 7 bases, with 14 bases separating them. The CDR3 DNA is TGTGCCAGCCGGCGACAGGCGGGTGAAAAACTGTTTTTT. Translating it yields CASRRQAGEKLFF.

This chain uses TRBV6-1 with TRBJ1-5, with D possibly being TRBD1 (6 bases). CDR3 length: 15 amino acids. Germline-derived CDR1 and CDR2 are MNHNS and SASEGT. Trimming stripped 4 bases from V and 6 bases from J, with 16 bases between. The CDR3 coding sequence is TGTGCCAGCAGTGGGGGGACATTCATGGGTCAGCCCCAGCATTTT. It encodes CASSGGTFMGQPQHF.

This clone has a handful of counts. V is TRBV7-9 and J is TRBJ1-2; TRBD1 aligns across 8 bases. Looked up from germline, CDR1 is SEHNR and CDR2 is FQNEAQ (reference sequence). The CDR3 has 16 amino acids. Germline trimming cut 5 bases from V and 4 bases from J; bases unmatched to any gene: 12. CDR3 DNA: TGTGCCAGCAGCCCCCTCCCACCGGGACAGGTCTATGGCTACACCTTC. This encodes CASSPLPPGQVYGYTF.

This chain links TRBV9 with TRBJ1-6; possible D gene TRBD1, 5 bases. Germline CDR1 reads SGDLS; CDR2 reads YYNGEE. V lost 0 bases, J lost 7 bases, and 8 bases lay in between. This CDR3 spans 14 amino acids. CDR3 DNA: TGTGCCAGCAGCGTAGAGACAGCCAATTCACCCCTCCACTTT. This gives the protein CASSVETANSPLHF.

The rearrangement joins TRBV13 to TRBJ2-4, with D perhaps matching TRBD1 (6 bases). This CDR3 has 16 amino acids. Germline CDR1 is PRHDT and CDR2 is FYEKMQ (reference sequence). V lost 5 bases and J 1 base, leaving 15 bases between the germline ends. CDR3 residues: CASSLQGRLAKNIQYF. The DNA of the CDR3 is TGTGCCAGCAGCCTACAGGGTCGCCTCGCCAAAAACATTCAGTACTTC.

The chain combines TRBV5-4 with TRBJ2-3, with 7 bases fitting TRBD1. Trimming took 2 bases from V and 3 from J; bases not matched to a gene: 0. The CDR3 consists of 13 residues. CDR1 and CDR2 from the germline V gene are SGHNT and YYREEE (reference sequence). The DNA for the CDR3 is TGTGCCAGCAGCTTCAGGGGGACAGATACGCAGTATTTT. Encoded protein: CASSFRGTDTQYF. Full variable domain (missing parts from reference TRBV5-4 and TRBJ2-3): ETGVTQSPTHLIKTRGQQVTLRCSSQSGHNTVSWYQQALGQGPQFIFQYYREEENGRGNFPPRFSGLQFPNYSSELNVNALELDDSALYLCASSFRGTDTQYFGPGTRLTVL.